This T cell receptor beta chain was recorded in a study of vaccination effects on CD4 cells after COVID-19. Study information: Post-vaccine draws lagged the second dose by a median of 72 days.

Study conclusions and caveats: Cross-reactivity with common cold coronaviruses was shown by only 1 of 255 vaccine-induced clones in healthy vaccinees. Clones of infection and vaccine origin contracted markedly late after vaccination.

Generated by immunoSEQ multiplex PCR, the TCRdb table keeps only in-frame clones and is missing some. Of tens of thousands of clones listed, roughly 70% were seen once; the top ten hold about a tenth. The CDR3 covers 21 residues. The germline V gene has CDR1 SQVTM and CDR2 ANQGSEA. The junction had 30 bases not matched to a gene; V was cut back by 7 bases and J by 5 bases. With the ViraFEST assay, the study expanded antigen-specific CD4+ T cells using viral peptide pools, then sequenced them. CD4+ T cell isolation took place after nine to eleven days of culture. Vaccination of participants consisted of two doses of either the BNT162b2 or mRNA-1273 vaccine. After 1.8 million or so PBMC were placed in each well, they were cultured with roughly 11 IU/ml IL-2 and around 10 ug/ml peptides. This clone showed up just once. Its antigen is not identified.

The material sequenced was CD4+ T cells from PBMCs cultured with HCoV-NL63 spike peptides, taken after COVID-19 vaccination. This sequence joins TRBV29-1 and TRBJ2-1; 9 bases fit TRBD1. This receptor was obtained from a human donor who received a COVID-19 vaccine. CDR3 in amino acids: CSERGRPGQGGAADGHNEQFF. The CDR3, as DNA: TGCAGCGAACGCGGCCGACCGGGACAGGGAGGGGCGGCAGATGGACACAATGAGCAGTTCTTC.